This T cell receptor beta chain appears in the sequencing data of a study of cytomegalovirus exposure and HLA in healthy donors. Study findings and constraints: V segments that were indistinguishable, TRBV6-2 and TRBV6-3 among them, were omitted from analysis.

For this clone: Its antigen is not identified.

Amplification used 60 Vbeta primers and 13 Jbeta primers. Repertoires were generated with immunoSEQ multiplex PCR, while TCRdb's copy carries only in-frame clones and drops some. The sample table sets out 100,000 to 150,000 clones. Between the trimmed V and J ends, which lost 5 bases and 2 bases, there was a span of 12 bases. This CDR3 region has 14 residues. Germline values: CDR1 SNHLY, CDR2 FYNNEI. This clonotype was sampled from a man aged 25-45 years in good health and CMV-seronegative. The chain has TRBV2 and TRBJ1-2, with D perhaps matching TRBD1 (5 bases). The material sequenced was PBMCs. The CDR3, as DNA: TGTGCCAGCAGTCGTGCTTGGGGCAACTATGGCTACACCTTC. Its translation: CASSRAWGNYGYTF.